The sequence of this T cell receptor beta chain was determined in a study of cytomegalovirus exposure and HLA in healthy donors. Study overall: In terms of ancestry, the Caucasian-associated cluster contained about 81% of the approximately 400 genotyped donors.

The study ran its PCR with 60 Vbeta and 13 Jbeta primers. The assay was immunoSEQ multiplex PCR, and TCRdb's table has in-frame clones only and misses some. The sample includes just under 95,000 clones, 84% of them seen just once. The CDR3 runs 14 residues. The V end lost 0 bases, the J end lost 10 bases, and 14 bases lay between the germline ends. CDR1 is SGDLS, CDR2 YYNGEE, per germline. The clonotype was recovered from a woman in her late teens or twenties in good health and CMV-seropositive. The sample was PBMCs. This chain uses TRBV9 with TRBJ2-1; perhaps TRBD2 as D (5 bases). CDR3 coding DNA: TGTGCCAGCAGCGTAGCGAGTTTGCAGCGGGAGCAGTTCTTC. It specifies CASSVASLQREQFF.